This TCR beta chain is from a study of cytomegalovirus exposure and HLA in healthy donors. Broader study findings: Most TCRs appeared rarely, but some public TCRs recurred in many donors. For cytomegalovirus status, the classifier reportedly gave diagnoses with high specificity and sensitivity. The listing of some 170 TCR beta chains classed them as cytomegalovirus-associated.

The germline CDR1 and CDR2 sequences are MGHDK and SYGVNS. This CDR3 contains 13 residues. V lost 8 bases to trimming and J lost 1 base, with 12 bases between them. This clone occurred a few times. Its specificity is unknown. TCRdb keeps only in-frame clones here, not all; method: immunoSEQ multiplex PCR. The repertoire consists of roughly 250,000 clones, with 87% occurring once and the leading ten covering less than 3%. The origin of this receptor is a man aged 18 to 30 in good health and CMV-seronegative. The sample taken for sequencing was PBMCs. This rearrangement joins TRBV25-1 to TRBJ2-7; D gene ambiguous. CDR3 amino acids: CASAQAGSYEQYF. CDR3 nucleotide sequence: TGTGCCAGCGCCCAAGCAGGATCCTACGAGCAGTACTTC.